The T cell receptor beta chain described here comes from a study of cytomegalovirus exposure and HLA in healthy donors. Study-wide background: In terms of ancestry, the Caucasian-associated cluster contained roughly four fifths of the roughly 400 genotyped donors.

General observations from the study: From TCR beta sequences, most subjects' HLA-A and HLA-B alleles were reportedly predicted accurately. A later analysis found common viral pathogens apparently linked to several of the most significant clusters.

Amplification used 60 Vbeta primers and 13 Jbeta primers. Sequencing used immunoSEQ multiplex PCR; TCRdb keeps in-frame clones, though not all of them. The data show 150,000 to 200,000 clones, 80% to 90% seen once. At collection, donors were nominally healthy, but unrecorded immune exposures were probable. Note on this clone: The antigen remains unidentified.

The CDR3 is made up of 15 amino acids. CDR1 and CDR2 from the germline V gene are SEHNR and FQNEAQ (reference sequence). With V trimmed by 5 bases and J by 7 bases, 13 bases remained unmatched. J is TRBJ1-2 and V is TRBV7-9; TRBD1 matches at 7 bases. This TCR came from a woman aged 18-35 years in good health and CMV-seronegative. The material sequenced was PBMCs. CDR3 sequence: CASSHGSTGKVGYTF. The CDR3 bases are TGTGCCAGCAGCCATGGGTCGACAGGGAAAGTTGGCTACACCTTC.